Listed below are T cell receptor beta chains from one sample, sequenced in a study of cytomegalovirus exposure and HLA in healthy donors. Assay: immunoSEQ multiplex PCR; the TCRdb copy retains only in-frame clones and omits some. The table lists 210,000 or so clones, more than 65% of them singletons. The sequenced sample consisted of PBMCs. These receptors all stem from a young man in good health and CMV-seronegative. The CDR3 runs from the conserved cysteine through the conserved F or W. D genes are given only for firm matches. Clone size appears in some rows only: once, few, many, or a class for an expanded clone.

j_call d_call v_call clone_size cdr3_nt cdr3_aa
TRBJ2-7 - TRBV27 - TGTGCCAGCAGCCTCTCCGGGGACGAGCAGTACTTC CASSLSGDEQYF
TRBJ2-5 - TRBV2 - TGTGCCAGCAGTGAAATCCGCCAAGAGACCCAGTACTTC CASSEIRQETQYF
TRBJ2-7 TRBD2 TRBV27 - TGTGCCAGCAGTTTATTGGCTAGCGGTTACGAGCAGTACTTC CASSLLASGYEQYF
TRBJ2-1 - TRBV7-3 - TGTGCCAGCAGCTTAGCAGGGACAAGCTCCTACAATGAGCAGTTCTTC CASSLAGTSSYNEQFF
TRBJ1-2 - TRBV28 - TGTGCCAGCAGTTTAACCTCCCTGTCGGGGGGCCGGGGCTACACCTTC CASSLTSLSGGRGYTF
TRBJ1-2 - TRBV11-1 once TGTGCCAGCAGCCACTCGGGACAACGTCTCGGCTACACCTTC CASSHSGQRLGYTF
TRBJ1-2 TRBD1 TRBV14 few TGTGCCAGCAGCCCCCGGACAGGGAATGGCTACACCTTC CASSPRTGNGYTF
TRBJ1-4 TRBD1 TRBV2 - TGTGCCAGCAGTGGCAGGGGGTTTGAAAAACTGTTTTTT CASSGRGFEKLFF
TRBJ1-2 - TRBV29-1 - TGCAGCGTTGACTGGAGGGGCTATGGCTACACCTTC CSVDWRGYGYTF
TRBJ2-1 - TRBV7-9 - TGTGCCAGCAGCTTCACCCTCCTCCCGCGGACTGGGCAGTTCTTC CASSFTLLPRTGQFF
TRBJ2-1 - TRBV7-6 - TGTGCCAGCAGCTCCGGGACAATTCTCAAAAATGAGCAGTTCTTC CASSSGTILKNEQFF
TRBJ1-1 TRBD1 TRBV19 - TGTGCCAGTAGTACCCCCGGACGGGACAGGGACACTGAAGCTTTCTTT CASSTPGRDRDTEAFF
TRBJ2-7 - TRBV6-1 - TGTGCCAGCAGTGATCACAGGGCCTACGAGCAGTACTTC CASSDHRAYEQYF
TRBJ2-7 TRBD1 TRBV5-1 - TGCGCCAGCAGCTTGGGCAGGGGGCCCTACGAGCAGTACTTC CASSLGRGPYEQYF
TRBJ1-1 - TRBV6-1 many TGTGCCAGCAGTAAAGGTCAGGGATCGAACACTGAAGCTTTCTTT CASSKGQGSNTEAFF
TRBJ1-2 - TRBV2 - TGTGCCAGCAACCCGGGGAGCTATAACTATGGCTACACCTTC CASNPGSYNYGYTF
TRBJ1-5 - TRBV10-2 few TGCGCCAGCAGTGAGTCACATAGCAATCAGCCCCAGCATTTT CASSESHSNQPQHF
TRBJ2-7 TRBD1 TRBV18 - TGTGCCAGCTCCGCATCTGGGACAGGATCCTACGAGCAGTACTTC CASSASGTGSYEQYF
TRBJ1-1 - TRBV7-9 - TGTGCCAGCAGCTTCAATCAGGGGAACACTGAAGCTTTCTTT CASSFNQGNTEAFF
TRBJ2-7 - TRBV13 - TGTGCCAGCAGCTTAAATCTCGACGAGCAGTACTTC CASSLNLDEQYF